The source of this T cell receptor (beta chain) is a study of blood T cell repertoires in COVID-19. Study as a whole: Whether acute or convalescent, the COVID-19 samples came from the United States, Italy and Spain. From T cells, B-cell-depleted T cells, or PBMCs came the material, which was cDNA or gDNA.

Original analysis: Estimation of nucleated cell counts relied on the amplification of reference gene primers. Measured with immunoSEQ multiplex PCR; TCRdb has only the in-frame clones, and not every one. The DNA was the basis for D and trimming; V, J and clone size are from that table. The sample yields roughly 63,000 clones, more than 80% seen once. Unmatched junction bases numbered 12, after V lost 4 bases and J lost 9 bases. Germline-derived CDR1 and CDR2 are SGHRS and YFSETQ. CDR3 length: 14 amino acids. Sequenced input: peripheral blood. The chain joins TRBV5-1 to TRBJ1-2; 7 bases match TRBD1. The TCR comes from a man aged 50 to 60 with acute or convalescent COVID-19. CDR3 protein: CASSAGRQGMSYTF. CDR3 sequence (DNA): TGCGCCAGCAGCGCGGGAAGACAGGGAATGAGCTACACCTTC.